This T cell receptor (beta chain) was recorded in a study of OX40 agonist ivuxolimab in advanced cancers. Study-level information: As their treatment, patients were administered ivuxolimab, an agonistic anti-OX40 (CD134) antibody. Three patients, one with hepatocellular carcinoma and two with cutaneous melanoma, responded partially. Subjects had a mean age of about 65 years, with a range of about 23 to 79; less than 90% were male.

V was pared by 5 bases and J by 2 bases, with 9 bases of the junction left unmatched. In germline, CDR1 is KGHSH, CDR2 LQKENI. This CDR3 region has 16 residues. The data were produced by immunoSEQ multiplex PCR, yet TCRdb's version contains in-frame clones alone and is incomplete. This table has 90,000 to 100,000 clones, roughly 90% appearing once. Any history of autoimmune disease or systemic immunosuppression disqualified patients. The sample consisted of CD4+ or CD8+ T cells sorted from blood, taken in a trial of the OX40 agonist ivuxolimab. This sequence joins TRBV18 and TRBJ2-3, with TRBD2 matching over 8 bases. The receptor comes from an adult with an advanced solid tumor such as melanoma, head and neck, liver or kidney cancer. The CDR3 loop reads CASSNLPSGLTDTQYF. DNA for the CDR3: TGTGCCAGCTCAAATCTCCCTAGCGGGCTCACAGATACGCAGTATTTT.